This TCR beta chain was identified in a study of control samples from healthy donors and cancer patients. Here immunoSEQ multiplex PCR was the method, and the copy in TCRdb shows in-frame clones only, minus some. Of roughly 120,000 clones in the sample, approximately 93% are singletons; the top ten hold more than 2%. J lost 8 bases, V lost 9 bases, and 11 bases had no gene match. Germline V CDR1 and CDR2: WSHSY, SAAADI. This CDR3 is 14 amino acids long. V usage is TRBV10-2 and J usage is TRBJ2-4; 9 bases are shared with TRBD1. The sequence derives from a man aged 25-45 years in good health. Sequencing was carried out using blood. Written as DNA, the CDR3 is TGCGCCAGTAACCCGGGACAGGGTACCTACATTCAGTACTTC. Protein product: CASNPGQGTYIQYF.